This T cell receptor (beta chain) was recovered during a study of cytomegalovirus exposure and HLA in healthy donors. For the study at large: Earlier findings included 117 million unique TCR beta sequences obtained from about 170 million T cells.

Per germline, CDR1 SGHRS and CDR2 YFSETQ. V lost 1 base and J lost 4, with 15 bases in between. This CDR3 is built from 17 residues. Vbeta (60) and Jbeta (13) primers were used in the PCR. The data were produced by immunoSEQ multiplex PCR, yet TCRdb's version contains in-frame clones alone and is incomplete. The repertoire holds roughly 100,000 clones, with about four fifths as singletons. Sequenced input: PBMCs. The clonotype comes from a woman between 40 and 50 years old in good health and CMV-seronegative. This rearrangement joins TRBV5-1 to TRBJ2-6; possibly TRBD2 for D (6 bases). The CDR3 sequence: CASSLMGGSSGANVLTF. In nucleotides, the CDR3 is TGCGCCAGCAGCTTGATGGGGGGTTCCTCAGGGGCCAACGTCCTGACTTTC.